This record concerns one T cell receptor beta chain sequence. CDR3 size: 15 residues. V was clipped by 0 bases and J by 4 bases; unmatched bases: 3. Germline V gives CDR1 MGHRA, CDR2 YSYEKL. Profiled with immunoSEQ multiplex PCR; TCRdb holds only in-frame clones, not every one. The profile shows around 370,000 clones, around 90% of them singletons. This entry comes from a study of blood T cell repertoires in COVID-19. Study information: Samples taken during acute and convalescent COVID-19 were collected in the United States, Italy and Spain. Sources were T cells, B-cell-depleted T cells, or PBMCs; the material itself was cDNA or gDNA.

This study enrolled people aged about 18 to 100 from 24 US geographic areas. Participants' reported clinical history set cohort assignment. Sequencing used PBMCs or T cells enriched from blood (not recorded which). This rearrangement joins TRBV4-1 to TRBJ2-3; 8 bases agree with TRBD1. This TCR came from a woman aged 18-30 years who had recovered from COVID-19. CDR3 region: CASSQDRTGPDTQYF. The CDR3 coding sequence is TGCGCCAGCAGCCAAGATAGGACAGGGCCAGATACGCAGTATTTT.